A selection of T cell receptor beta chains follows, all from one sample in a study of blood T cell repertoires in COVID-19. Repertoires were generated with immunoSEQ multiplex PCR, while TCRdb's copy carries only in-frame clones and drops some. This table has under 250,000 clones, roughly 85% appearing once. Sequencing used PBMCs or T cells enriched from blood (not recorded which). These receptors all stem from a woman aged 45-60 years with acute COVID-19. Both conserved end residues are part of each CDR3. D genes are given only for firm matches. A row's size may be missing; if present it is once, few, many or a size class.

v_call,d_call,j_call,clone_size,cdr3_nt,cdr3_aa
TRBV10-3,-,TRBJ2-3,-,TGTGCCATCAGTGTGGACAGAACTAGCACAGATACGCAGTATTTT,CAISVDRTSTDTQYF
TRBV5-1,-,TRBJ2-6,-,TGCGCCAGCAGCACTAATACGGGGTCTGGGGCCAACGTCCTGACTTTC,CASSTNTGSGANVLTF
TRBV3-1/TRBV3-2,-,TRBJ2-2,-,TGTGCCAGCAGCCAAAAGGGGCCCGGGGAGCTGTTTTTT,CASSQKGPGELFF
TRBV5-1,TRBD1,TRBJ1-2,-,TGCGCCAGCAGCCCCCGGGACAGACCAACTAACTATGGCTACACCTTC,CASSPRDRPTNYGYTF
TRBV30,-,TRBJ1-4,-,TGTGCCTGGAGTCGGAGCCATGAAAAACTGTTTTTT,CAWSRSHEKLFF
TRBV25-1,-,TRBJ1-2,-,TGTGCCAGCAGTGAAATACAGAGCTATGGCTACACCTTC,CASSEIQSYGYTF
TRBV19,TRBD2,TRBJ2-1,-,TGTGCCAGTAGTGCCGGCGGGGGGCCTTACAATGAGCAGTTCTTC,CASSAGGGPYNEQFF
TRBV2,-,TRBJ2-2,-,TGTGCCAGCAGTGCACGGTGGGGAGGTCCAAACACCGGGGAGCTGTTTTTT,CASSARWGGPNTGELFF
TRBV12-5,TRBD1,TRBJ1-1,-,TGTGCTAGTGGTTTGGACCCGGGACAGGGTCCGCCAAGGTTCATGAACACTGAAGCTTTCTTT,CASGLDPGQGPPRFMNTEAFF
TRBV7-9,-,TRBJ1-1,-,TGTGCCAGCAGCCCTCGGCAGACAAACACTGAAGCTTTCTTT,CASSPRQTNTEAFF
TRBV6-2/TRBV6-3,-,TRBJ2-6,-,TGTGCCAGCAGTTACGATAGCTCTGGGGCCAACGTCCTGACTTTC,CASSYDSSGANVLTF
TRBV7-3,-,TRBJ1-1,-,TGTGCCAGCAGCGCGTCCATCGGTTTTACTGAAGCTTTCTTT,CASSASIGFTEAFF
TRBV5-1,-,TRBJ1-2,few,TGCGCCAGCAGCTTGGACGGGTATGGCTACACCTTC,CASSLDGYGYTF
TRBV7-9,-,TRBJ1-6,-,TGTGCCAGCAGCTTACCCACGGGAACCGGGACTGGGAATTCACCCCTCCACTTT,CASSLPTGTGTGNSPLHF
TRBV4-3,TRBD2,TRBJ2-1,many,TGCGCCAGCAGCCGGACTAGCGGGGGGGCTTTTGAGCAGTTCTTC,CASSRTSGGAFEQFF
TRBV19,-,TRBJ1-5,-,TGTGCCAGTAGTCCCCGGGTCATGAGCAATCAGCCCCAGCATTTT,CASSPRVMSNQPQHF
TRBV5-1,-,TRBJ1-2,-,TGCGCCAGCAGCGCTGACAGATATGGCTACACCTTC,CASSADRYGYTF
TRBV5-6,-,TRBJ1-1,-,TGTGCCAGCAGCTTGGCCGGGGGGAACTTGAACACTGAAGCTTTCTTT,CASSLAGGNLNTEAFF
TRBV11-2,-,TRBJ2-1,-,TGTGCCAGCAGCCCCCAACAGGGTATCGATGAGCAGTTCTTC,CASSPQQGIDEQFF
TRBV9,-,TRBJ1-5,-,TGTGCCAGCAGCGTAGATGGGGGAGGTCAGCCCCAGCATTTT,CASSVDGGGQPQHF
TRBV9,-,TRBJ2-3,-,TGTGCCAGCAGCCCCAGTAGAGGGCGCCCGACAGATACGCAGTATTTT,CASSPSRGRPTDTQYF
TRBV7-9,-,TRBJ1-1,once,TGTGCCAGCAGCTTAGAGGGAGTAATGAACACTGAAGCTTTCTTT,CASSLEGVMNTEAFF
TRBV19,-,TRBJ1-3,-,TGTGCCAGTAGTATATCAGCGGGTACGGGAAACACCATATATTTT,CASSISAGTGNTIYF